The entry below describes one T cell receptor beta chain. The data belong to a study of OX40 agonist ivuxolimab in advanced cancers. Study-wide background: Among those enrolled, mean age was roughly 62 years (range about 23 to 80) and 75% to 90% were male.

Germline V lookup: CDR1 MNHNY, CDR2 SVGAGI (reference sequence). Trimming pared 4 bases from V and 0 bases from J, leaving 13 bases between. The CDR3 sequence is 15 residues long. Measured with immunoSEQ multiplex PCR; TCRdb has only the in-frame clones, and not every one. The sample lists some 50,000 clones, approximately 80% seen once, with roughly 0.69% in the top ten. Sequences were derived from CD4+ or CD8+ T cells sorted from blood, sampled in a trial of the OX40 agonist ivuxolimab. This sequence originates from an adult with an advanced solid tumor such as melanoma, head and neck, liver or kidney cancer. V and J are TRBV6-6 and TRBJ2-7; weak D call: TRBD2 (6 bases). The CDR3 loop reads CASSSPGLSSYEQYF. Here the CDR3 DNA reads TGTGCCAGCAGTTCCCCGGGACTGAGCTCCTACGAGCAGTACTTC.